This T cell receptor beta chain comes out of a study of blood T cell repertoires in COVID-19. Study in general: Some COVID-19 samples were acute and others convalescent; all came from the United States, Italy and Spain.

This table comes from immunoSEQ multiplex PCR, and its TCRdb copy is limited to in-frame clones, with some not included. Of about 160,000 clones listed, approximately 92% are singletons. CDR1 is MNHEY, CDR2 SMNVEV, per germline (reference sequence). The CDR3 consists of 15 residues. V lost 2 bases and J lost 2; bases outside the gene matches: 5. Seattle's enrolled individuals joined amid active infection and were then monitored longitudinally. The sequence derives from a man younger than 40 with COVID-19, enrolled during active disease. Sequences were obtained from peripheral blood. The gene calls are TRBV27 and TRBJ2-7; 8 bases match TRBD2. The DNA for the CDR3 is TGTGCCAGCAGTTTAAGAGCGGGAGAGACCTACGAGCAGTACTTC. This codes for CASSLRAGETYEQYF.